This TCR beta chain appears in the sequencing data of a study of technical replicates of blood from a handful of donors. With 0 bases removed from V and 2 bases from J, the gap between germline ends came to 8 bases. The CDR3 is 14 residues long. From germline, CDR1 is SGHRS and CDR2 YFSETQ. The table came from immunoSEQ multiplex PCR; TCRdb's copy has only in-frame clones and leaves some out. The sample contains about 70,000 clones, just under 95% of which appear only once. The TCR was taken from a human donor in good health. This chain connects TRBV5-1 to TRBJ2-5; D is possibly TRBD1 (5 bases). Sample: T cells isolated from PBMCs. The CDR3 loop is CASSLVGEQETQYF. The CDR3 DNA is TGCGCCAGCAGCTTGGTAGGGGAACAAGAGACCCAGTACTTC.